Listed below are T cell receptor beta chains from one sample, sequenced in a study of cytomegalovirus exposure and HLA in healthy donors. Profiled with immunoSEQ multiplex PCR; TCRdb holds only in-frame clones, not every one. The table lists tens of thousands of clones, roughly 80% of them singletons. Sequenced: PBMCs. These receptors all come from a man aged 50-59 years in good health and CMV-seronegative. Both conserved end residues are part of each CDR3. D genes are given only for firm matches. Clone size is given for some rows only: seen once, a few or many times, or a class if the clone is expanded.

d_call | j_call | v_call | clone_size | cdr3_nt | cdr3_aa
TRBD2 | TRBJ2-1 | TRBV7-2 | . | TGTGCCAGCAGATACGGGACTAGCGTCTACAATGAGCAGTTCTTC | CASRYGTSVYNEQFF
. | TRBJ2-4 | TRBV2 | . | TGTGCCAGGGGAACTCCCGGGGACAAAAACATTCAGTACTTC | CARGTPGDKNIQYF
. | TRBJ2-2 | TRBV19 | . | TGTGCCAGTTCAACAGGGCGACGGGGCACCGGGGAGCTGTTTTTT | CASSTGRRGTGELFF
TRBD1 | TRBJ2-3 | TRBV9 | . | TGTGCCAGCAGCGTAGATGGGACAGGGTTAGGGGATACGCAGTATTTT | CASSVDGTGLGDTQYF
TRBD1 | TRBJ1-2 | TRBV30 | once | TGTGCCGGGTGGGACAGGGAATCGGGACACTCTAATAACTATGGCTACACCTTC | CAGWDRESGHSNNYGYTF
TRBD2 | TRBJ2-2 | TRBV10-2 | . | TGCGCCAGCAGGATCGGGGGGGACGGGGAGCTGTTTTTT | CASRIGGDGELFF
TRBD2 | TRBJ2-5 | TRBV11-2 | . | TGTGCCAGCAGCTTGGGCACGGGGGGGACGTGGACCCAGTACTTC | CASSLGTGGTWTQYF
TRBD1 | TRBJ1-1 | TRBV19 | . | TGTGCCAGTAGAGAAGGGACAGGGGCTGAAGCTTTCTTT | CASREGTGAEAFF
TRBD2 | TRBJ2-2 | TRBV7-9 | . | TGTGCCAGCAGCTCCCCCCCGGGAGGGGGTGCGAACACCGGGGAGCTGTTTTTT | CASSSPPGGGANTGELFF
TRBD1 | TRBJ2-3 | TRBV5-1 | . | TGCGCCAGCAGCCGGGACAGAAGCACAGATACGCAGTATTTT | CASSRDRSTDTQYF
. | TRBJ2-1 | TRBV5-5 | . | TGTGCCAGCAGCTTGGAATTAGCGGTCAATGAGCAGTTCTTC | CASSLELAVNEQFF
TRBD1 | TRBJ2-3 | TRBV10-3 | once | TGTGCCATCAGTCAAGGACAGGGGTGGGCAGATACGCAGTATTTT | CAISQGQGWADTQYF
TRBD1 | TRBJ1-1 | TRBV19 | . | TGTGCCAGTAGTTGGACAGGGAACACTGAAGCTTTCTTT | CASSWTGNTEAFF
. | TRBJ2-7 | TRBV9 | . | TGTGCCAGCAGCCTCGACTACGGCTACGAGCAGTACTTC | CASSLDYGYEQYF
TRBD1 | TRBJ1-4 | TRBV27 | . | TGTGCCAGCAGAGCTCTGGGGACAGGGAATGAAAAACTGTTTTTT | CASRALGTGNEKLFF
. | TRBJ2-1 | TRBV9 | . | TGTGCCAGCAGCGTAGCTCACGAGGGTGAGCAGTTCTTC | CASSVAHEGEQFF
TRBD2 | TRBJ2-1 | TRBV9 | once | TGTGCCAGCAGCGTCTATTTGGAAGCGGGATACAATGAGCAGTTCTTC | CASSVYLEAGYNEQFF
TRBD1 | TRBJ2-5 | TRBV9 | once | TGTGCCAGCAGCGTATGGGACAGGGGAGGGGAGACCCAGTACTTC | CASSVWDRGGETQYF
TRBD2 | TRBJ2-1 | TRBV11-2 | few | TGTGCCAGCAGCTTCGCCGGGGGGTCCTACAATGAGCAGTTCTTC | CASSFAGGSYNEQFF
. | TRBJ2-7 | TRBV5-5 | . | TGTGCCAGCAGCTTGGGCACCCTACTGGAGCAGTACTTC | CASSLGTLLEQYF